What follows are 23 T cell receptor beta chains derived from one specimen sequenced in a study of preoperative IRX-2 immunotherapy in early breast cancer. Method: immunoSEQ multiplex PCR; TCRdb's copy keeps in-frame clones and lacks some. The sample gives about 19,000 clones, just under 85% of which show up once; over 1% is in the top ten. Treatment in this sample: preoperative locoregional IRX-2 cytokine immunotherapy. Sequenced material: lymph node tissue, taken after IRX-2 immunotherapy. All receptors derive from a human donor with breast cancer.

The CDR3 spells CAWGTGETQYF. The CDR3 DNA reads as TGTGCCTGGGGGACTGGAGAGACCCAGTACTTC. The chain carries TRBV30 and TRBJ2-5; D may be TRBD2 (6 bases). Trimming pared 5 bases from V and 4 bases from J, leaving 8 bases between. This CDR3 has 11 residues. Germline V gene sequence: CDR1 GTSNPN, CDR2 SVGIG (reference sequence).

CDR3 coding DNA: TGTGCCAGCAGTTATGGAGGACCAAAAGAGACCCAGTACTTC. Translating gives CASSYGGPKETQYF. The chain employs TRBV6-8 and TRBJ2-5; possibly TRBD2 for D (5 bases). The CDR3 contains 14 residues. Germline V gene data show CDR1 as MNHGY and CDR2 as SAAAGT. V was pared by 3 bases and J by 3 bases, with 11 bases between.

This chain links TRBV18 with TRBJ1-5; no clear D gene. The germline gives CDR1 KGHSH, CDR2 LQKENI. Deletions cut 3 bases from V and 2 bases from J, with 8 bases between. This CDR3 region has 14 residues. CDR3 in DNA: TGTGCCAGCTCACCCTCCGGCGGCAATCAGCCCCAGCATTTT. Encoded protein: CASSPSGGNQPQHF.

The genes are TRBV28 and TRBJ1-1, with D possibly matching TRBD1 (5 bases). Germline V gives CDR1 MDHEN, CDR2 SYDVKM. This CDR3 is built from 16 residues. The V and J ends lost 3 bases and 0 bases respectively, with 14 bases between them. The CDR3 reads CASSLVFRGMNTEAFF. DNA of the CDR3: TGTGCCAGCAGTTTGGTGTTCCGGGGGATGAACACTGAAGCTTTCTTT.

The chain uses TRBV30 and TRBJ2-7; 9 bases are shared with TRBD2. After removal of 5 bases from V and 4 bases from J, the junction contained 6 bases not matched to a gene. The CDR3 covers 13 residues. The germline V gene has CDR1 GTSNPN and CDR2 SVGIG (reference sequence). The CDR3 nucleotides read TGTGCCTGGGTTAGCGGGGGTCGATACGAGCAGTACTTC. The encoded protein is CAWVSGGRYEQYF.

The chain couples TRBV7-7 to TRBJ2-6; 7 positions agree with TRBD1. V lost 2 bases and J lost 0; bases outside the gene matches: 13. Germline V gives CDR1 SSHAT, CDR2 FNYEAQ (reference sequence). The CDR3 has 20 amino acids. CDR3 loop: CASSLRLGGDASSGANVLTF. DNA of the CDR3: TGTGCCAGCAGCTTAAGGCTAGGGGGCGACGCCTCCTCTGGGGCCAACGTCCTGACTTTC.

The chain combines TRBV18 with TRBJ1-1; perhaps TRBD1 as D (5 bases). The germline gives CDR1 KGHSH, CDR2 LQKENI. V was cut by 2 bases and J by 7 bases, with 8 bases left in between. This CDR3 region has 12 residues. The CDR3 region has the DNA TGTGCCAGCTCACCAGCAGGGTATGAAGCTTTCTTT. Amino acids: CASSPAGYEAFF.

The gene calls are TRBV6-8 and TRBJ2-3; 11 nucleotides agree with TRBD2. Germline loops: CDR1 MNHGY, CDR2 SAAAGT. The CDR3 extends over 15 amino acids. V shed 6 bases and J 1 base; nucleotides not matched to a gene: 3. As DNA, the CDR3 is TGTGCCAGCAGATCACTAGCGGGGGGCACAGATACGCAGTATTTT. Translation gives CASRSLAGGTDTQYF.

This chain connects TRBV12-5 to TRBJ2-2, with 8 positions matching TRBD1. V shed 5 bases, J shed 4 bases, and the junction held 3 bases outside the gene matches. Germline CDR1 is LGHNT and CDR2 is FRNRAP. The CDR3 covers 14 residues. The DNA for the CDR3 is TGTGCTAGTGGTACCCAGGGGGCCACCGGGGAGCTGTTTTTT. As protein: CASGTQGATGELFF.

The chain couples TRBV18 to TRBJ2-5; TRBD2 is a possible D gene (6 bases). Trimming stripped 8 bases from V and 5 bases from J, with 15 bases between. Germline V gene lookup returns CDR1 KGHSH and CDR2 LQKENI. CDR3 size: 13 residues. The CDR3 coding sequence is TGTGCCAGCCGCTGGACCCGGGAGGAGACCCAGTACTTC. As protein: CASRWTREETQYF.

This clone was found a few times. The genes are TRBV16 and TRBJ2-3, with D unclear. The CDR3 runs to 15 residues. The germline gives CDR1 KGHSY, CDR2 FQNENV. The germline V and J ends were trimmed by 3 bases and 1 base, with 11 bases remaining between them. The CDR3 DNA follows: TGTGCCAGCAGCCATCGCACGCTGGGCACAGATACGCAGTATTTT. As protein: CASSHRTLGTDTQYF.

The chain links TRBV18 to TRBJ1-1; D is perhaps TRBD1 (6 bases). This CDR3 contains 18 residues. Germline CDR1 reads KGHSH; CDR2 reads LQKENI. Trimming removed 3 bases from V and 1 base from J, with 21 bases in between. The CDR3 here is CASSPKTGATTGNTEAFF. In DNA, the CDR3 is TGTGCCAGCTCACCCAAAACCGGGGCAACGACAGGGAACACTGAAGCTTTCTTT.

The chain combines TRBV6-8 with TRBJ2-7; 7 positions agree with TRBD1. The CDR3 is 18 amino acids. V shed 0 bases and J 2 bases; nucleotides not matched to a gene: 13. Germline V CDR1 and CDR2: MNHGY, SAAAGT. The CDR3: CASSYSTRHRGNTYEQYF. The CDR3 DNA reads as TGTGCCAGCAGTTACTCCACGCGGCACAGGGGAAATACCTACGAGCAGTACTTC.

The gene calls are TRBV5-1 and TRBJ1-1, with D hard to call. Trimming stripped 4 bases from V and 1 base from J, with 11 bases between. CDR1 SGHRS and CDR2 YFSETQ come from the germline V gene. The CDR3 has 14 residues. The CDR3 is CASSPGSANTEAFF. The CDR3 DNA sequence: TGCGCCAGCAGCCCGGGGAGTGCGAACACTGAAGCTTTCTTT. The full variable domain, completed using reference TRBV5-1 and TRBJ1-1, is KAGVTQTPRYLIKTRGQQVTLSCSPISGHRSVSWYQQTPGQGLQFLFEYFSETQRNKGNFPGRFSGRQFSNSRSEMNVSTLELGDSALYLCASSPGSANTEAFFGQGTRLTVV.

The V call is TRBV6-8, the J call TRBJ2-5; 9 positions match TRBD1. CDR1 is MNHGY, CDR2 SAAAGT, per germline. The CDR3 extends over 14 amino acids. V shed 6 bases and J 5 bases; nucleotides not matched to a gene: 7. The DNA for the CDR3 is TGTGCCAGCAGCGTACAGGGGGCGGAGGAGACCCAGTACTTC. This translates into CASSVQGAEETQYF.

The V gene is TRBV19, the J gene TRBJ2-5; D uncertain. This CDR3 has 16 amino acids. V lost 2 bases, J lost 5 bases, and 18 bases lay in between. CDR1 is LNHDA, CDR2 SQIVND, per germline (reference sequence). The CDR3 spells CASSIRQHPKQETQYF. CDR3 in DNA: TGTGCCAGTAGTATACGGCAGCACCCAAAGCAGGAGACCCAGTACTTC.

V is TRBV30 and J is TRBJ2-7; TRBD1 is a possible D gene (6 bases). Germline V CDR1 and CDR2: GTSNPN, SVGIG (reference sequence). V gave up 3 bases and J gave up 6 bases, with 12 bases separating them. The CDR3 loop spans 12 amino acids. CDR3: CAWSLTQGEQYF. The CDR3 DNA reads TGTGCCTGGAGCCTCACACAGGGCGAGCAGTACTTC.

The chain joins TRBV1 to TRBJ1-4; TRBD1 is taken as the D call from the table, unchecked against the DNA. TRBV1 corresponds to a pseudogene. The CDR3 sequence is 17 residues long. The DNA for the CDR3 is TGCGCCAGCAGCCAAGGACAGGGAGGTCGAACTAATGAAAAACTGTTTTTT. Translation gives CASSQGQGGRTNEKLFF.

CDR3: CASSLTDSGNTIYF. In DNA form, the CDR3 reads TGTGCCAGCAGTTTGACGGACTCTGGAAACACCATATATTTT. This sequence joins TRBV6-8 and TRBJ1-3; D ambiguous. The germline V and J ends were trimmed by 4 bases and 0 bases, with 7 bases remaining between them. In germline, CDR1 is MNHGY, CDR2 SAAAGT. The CDR3 runs to 14 residues.

This clone was recorded once. This chain uses TRBV28 with TRBJ2-4; D is perhaps TRBD2 (6 bases). Germline lookup yields CDR1 MDHEN and CDR2 SYDVKM. The CDR3 loop spans 15 amino acids. The V gene lost 3 bases and the J gene lost 3 bases, with 12 bases spanning the gap. CDR3 sequence: CASSLGGLDKNIQYF. The CDR3 nucleotides read TGTGCCAGCAGTTTGGGGGGACTCGACAAAAACATTCAGTACTTC.

V gene TRBV14 combines with J gene TRBJ1-1, with 9 bases matching TRBD1. Germline CDR1 is SGHDN and CDR2 is FVKESK. The CDR3 spans 12 residues. The trim removed 2 bases at V and 11 bases at J, leaving 3 bases unmatched. CDR3 in amino acids: CASSQRTGAAFF. The CDR3 DNA sequence: TGTGCCAGCAGCCAAAGGACAGGGGCGGCTTTCTTT.

V is TRBV19 and J is TRBJ2-5; tentatively, D is TRBD1 (5 bases). Trimming left V 6 bases short and J 5 bases short, with 10 bases between. Germline CDR1 LNHDA, CDR2 SQIVND (reference sequence). This CDR3 region has 12 residues. The CDR3 DNA follows: TGTGCCAGTAGACAGGCCGGGGAGACCCAGTACTTC. This sequence encodes CASRQAGETQYF.

This clone came up once. V is TRBV6-8 and J is TRBJ2-6; D not resolved. The CDR3 extends over 15 amino acids. Trimming removed 8 bases from V and 0 bases from J, with 11 bases in between. The germline gives CDR1 MNHGY, CDR2 SAAAGT. This chain's CDR3 is CASPQPPSGANVLTF. DNA for the CDR3: TGTGCCAGCCCCCAGCCCCCCTCTGGGGCCAACGTCCTGACTTTC.